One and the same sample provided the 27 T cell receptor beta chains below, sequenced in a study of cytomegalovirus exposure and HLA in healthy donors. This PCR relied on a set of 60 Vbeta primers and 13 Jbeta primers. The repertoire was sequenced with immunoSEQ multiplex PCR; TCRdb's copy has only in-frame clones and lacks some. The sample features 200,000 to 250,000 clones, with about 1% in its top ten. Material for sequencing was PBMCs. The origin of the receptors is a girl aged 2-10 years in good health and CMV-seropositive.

DNA of the CDR3: TGTGCCAGCAGCTCAACACTCTCGGGGAACGAGCAGTACTTC. It specifies CASSSTLSGNEQYF. The rearrangement links TRBV7-6 to TRBJ2-7; TRBD2 is a possible D gene (5 bases). The germline gives CDR1 SGHVS, CDR2 FNYEAQ. V was pared by 4 bases and J by 5 bases, with 15 bases between. This CDR3 contains 14 residues.

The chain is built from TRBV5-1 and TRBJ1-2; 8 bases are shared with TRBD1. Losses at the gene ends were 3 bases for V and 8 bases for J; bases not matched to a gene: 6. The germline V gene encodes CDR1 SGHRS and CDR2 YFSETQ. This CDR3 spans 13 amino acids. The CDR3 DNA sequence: TGCGCCAGCAGCTCCGGACAGGGCGGAGGCTACACCTTC. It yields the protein CASSSGQGGGYTF.

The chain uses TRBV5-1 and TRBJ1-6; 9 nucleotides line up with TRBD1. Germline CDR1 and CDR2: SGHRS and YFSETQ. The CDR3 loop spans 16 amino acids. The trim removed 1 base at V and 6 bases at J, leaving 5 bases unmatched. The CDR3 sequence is CASSLSDRGSNSPLHF. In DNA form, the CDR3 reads TGCGCCAGCAGCTTGTCGGACAGGGGAAGTAATTCACCCCTCCACTTT.

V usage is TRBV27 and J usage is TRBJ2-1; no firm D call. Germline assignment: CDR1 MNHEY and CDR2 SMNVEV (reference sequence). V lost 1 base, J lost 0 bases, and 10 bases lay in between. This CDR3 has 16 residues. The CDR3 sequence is CASSLWRGSSYNEQFF. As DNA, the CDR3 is TGTGCCAGCAGTTTATGGCGCGGTAGCTCCTACAATGAGCAGTTCTTC.

The CDR3 nucleotides are TGTGCCAGTAGTATGGTGGCTAGCTACGAGCAGTACTTC. Protein product: CASSMVASYEQYF. The chain carries TRBV19 and TRBJ2-7, with D unresolved. V lost 3 bases and J lost 3, with 9 bases in between. Germline V gene sequence: CDR1 LNHDA, CDR2 SQIVND (reference sequence). The CDR3 has 13 residues.

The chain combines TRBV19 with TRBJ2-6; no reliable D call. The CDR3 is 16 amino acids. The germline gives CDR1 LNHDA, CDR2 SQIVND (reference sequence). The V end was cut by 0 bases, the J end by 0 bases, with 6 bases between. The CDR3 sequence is CASSIDSASGANVLTF. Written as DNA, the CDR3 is TGTGCCAGTAGTATAGATAGTGCCTCTGGGGCCAACGTCCTGACTTTC.

In nucleotides, the CDR3 is TGTGCCAGCAGGAGGGGGTGGCTGGACGGCTATGGCTACACCTTC. It codes for CASRRGWLDGYGYTF. The J gene is TRBJ1-2, the V gene TRBV6-1, with a possible D match to TRBD1 (6 bases). Per germline, CDR1 MNHNS and CDR2 SASEGT. This CDR3 comprises 15 residues. V was trimmed by 6 bases and J by 4 bases, leaving 18 bases between them.

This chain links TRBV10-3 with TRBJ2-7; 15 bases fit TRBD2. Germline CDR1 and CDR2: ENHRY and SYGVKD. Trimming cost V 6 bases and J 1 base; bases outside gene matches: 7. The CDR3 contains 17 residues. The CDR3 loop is CAISRTSGRALSYEQYF. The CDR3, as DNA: TGTGCCATCAGCCGGACTAGCGGGAGGGCCCTTTCCTACGAGCAGTACTTC.

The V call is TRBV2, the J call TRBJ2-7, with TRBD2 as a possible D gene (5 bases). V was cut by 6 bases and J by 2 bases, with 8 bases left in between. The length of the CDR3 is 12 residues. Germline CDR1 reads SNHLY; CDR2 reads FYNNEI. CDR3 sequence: CASSFGAYEQYF. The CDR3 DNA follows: TGTGCCAGCAGCTTCGGGGCCTACGAGCAGTACTTC.

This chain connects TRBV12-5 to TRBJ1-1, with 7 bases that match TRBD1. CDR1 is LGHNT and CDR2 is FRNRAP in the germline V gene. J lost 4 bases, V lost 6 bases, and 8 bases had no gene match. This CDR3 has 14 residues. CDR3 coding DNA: TGTGCTAGTGGGGCGACAGGGCTAGCCACTGAAGCTTTCTTT. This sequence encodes CASGATGLATEAFF.

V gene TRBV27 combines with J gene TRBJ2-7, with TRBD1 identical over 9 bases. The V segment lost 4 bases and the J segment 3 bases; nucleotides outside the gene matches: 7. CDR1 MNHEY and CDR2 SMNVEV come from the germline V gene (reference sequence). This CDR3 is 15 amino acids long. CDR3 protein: CASSSRQGVGYEQYF. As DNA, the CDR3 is TGTGCCAGCAGTTCCCGACAGGGGGTGGGCTACGAGCAGTACTTC.

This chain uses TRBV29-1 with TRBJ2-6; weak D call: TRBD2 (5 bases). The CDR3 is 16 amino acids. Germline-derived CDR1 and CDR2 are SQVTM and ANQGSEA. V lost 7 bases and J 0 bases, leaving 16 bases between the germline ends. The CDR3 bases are TGCAGCGATTCCCAGGTTAGCGACTCTGGGGCCAACGTCCTGACTTTC. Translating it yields CSDSQVSDSGANVLTF.

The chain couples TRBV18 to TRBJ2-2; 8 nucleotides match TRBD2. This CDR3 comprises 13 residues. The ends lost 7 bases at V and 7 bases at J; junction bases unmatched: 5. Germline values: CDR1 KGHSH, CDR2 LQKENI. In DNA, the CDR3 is TGTGCCAGCTTTTCCAGCGGGAGCGGGGAGCTGTTTTTT. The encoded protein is CASFSSGSGELFF.

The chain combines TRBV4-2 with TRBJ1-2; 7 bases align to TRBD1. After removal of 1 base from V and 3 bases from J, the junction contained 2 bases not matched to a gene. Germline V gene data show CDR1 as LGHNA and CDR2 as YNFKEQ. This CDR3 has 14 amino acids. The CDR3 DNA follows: TGTGCCAGCAGCCAAGCAGGGGGTGACTATGGCTACACCTTC. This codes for CASSQAGGDYGYTF.

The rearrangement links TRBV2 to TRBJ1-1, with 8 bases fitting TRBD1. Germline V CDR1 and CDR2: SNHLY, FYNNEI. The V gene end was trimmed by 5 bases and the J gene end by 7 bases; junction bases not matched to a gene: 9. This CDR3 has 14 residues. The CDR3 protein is CASSLGQEGGEAFF. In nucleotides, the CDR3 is TGTGCCAGCAGTTTGGGACAGGAGGGAGGTGAAGCTTTCTTT.

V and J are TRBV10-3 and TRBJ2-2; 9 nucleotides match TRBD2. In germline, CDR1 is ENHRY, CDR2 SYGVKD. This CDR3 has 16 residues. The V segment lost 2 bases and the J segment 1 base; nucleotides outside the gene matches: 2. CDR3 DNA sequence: TGTGCCATCAGTGAGCAGACTAGCGGGAACACCGGGGAGCTGTTTTTT. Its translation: CAISEQTSGNTGELFF.

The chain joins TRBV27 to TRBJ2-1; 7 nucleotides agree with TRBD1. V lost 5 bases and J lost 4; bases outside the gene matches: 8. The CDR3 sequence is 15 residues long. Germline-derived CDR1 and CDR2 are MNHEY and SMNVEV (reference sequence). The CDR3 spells CASSQLQGSYNEQFF. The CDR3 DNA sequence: TGTGCCAGCAGTCAACTACAGGGGTCGTACAATGAGCAGTTCTTC.

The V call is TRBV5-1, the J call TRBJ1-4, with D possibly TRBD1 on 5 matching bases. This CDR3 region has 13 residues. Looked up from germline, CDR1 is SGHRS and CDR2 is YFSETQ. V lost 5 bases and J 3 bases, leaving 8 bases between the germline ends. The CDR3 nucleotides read TGCGCCAGCAGGGAAGGGGCTAATGAAAAACTGTTTTTT. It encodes CASREGANEKLFF.

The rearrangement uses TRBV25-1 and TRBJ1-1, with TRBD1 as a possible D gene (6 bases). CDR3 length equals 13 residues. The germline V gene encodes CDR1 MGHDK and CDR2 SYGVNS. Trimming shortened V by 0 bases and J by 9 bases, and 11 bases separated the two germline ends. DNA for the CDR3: TGTGCCAGCAGTGAATATAGCAGGGGTAAAGCTTTCTTT. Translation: CASSEYSRGKAFF.

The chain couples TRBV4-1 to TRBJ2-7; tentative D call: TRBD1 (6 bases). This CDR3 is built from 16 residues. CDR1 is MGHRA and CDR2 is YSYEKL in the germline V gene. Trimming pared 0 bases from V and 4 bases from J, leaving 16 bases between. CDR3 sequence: CASSQDLGGSVYEQYF. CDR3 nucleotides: TGCGCCAGCAGCCAAGATCTAGGGGGTTCGGTGTACGAGCAGTACTTC.

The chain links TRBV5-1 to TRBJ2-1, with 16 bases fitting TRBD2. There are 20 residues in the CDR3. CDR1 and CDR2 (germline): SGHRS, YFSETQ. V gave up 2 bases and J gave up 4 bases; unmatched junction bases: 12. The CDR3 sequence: CASSLAGTSGRARPYNEQFF. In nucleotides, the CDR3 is TGCGCCAGCAGCTTAGCCGGGACTAGCGGGAGGGCCCGACCATACAATGAGCAGTTCTTC. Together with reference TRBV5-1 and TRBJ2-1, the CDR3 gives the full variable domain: KAGVTQTPRYLIKTRGQQVTLSCSPISGHRSVSWYQQTPGQGLQFLFEYFSETQRNKGNFPGRFSGRQFSNSRSEMNVSTLELGDSALYLCASSLAGTSGRARPYNEQFFGPGTRLTVL.

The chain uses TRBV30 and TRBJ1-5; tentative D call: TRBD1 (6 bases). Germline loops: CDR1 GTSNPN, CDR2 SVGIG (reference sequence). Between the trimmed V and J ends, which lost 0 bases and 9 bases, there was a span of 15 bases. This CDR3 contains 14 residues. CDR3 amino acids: CAWSVPPTGRPQHF. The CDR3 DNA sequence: TGTGCCTGGAGTGTACCCCCAACAGGGCGGCCCCAGCATTTT.

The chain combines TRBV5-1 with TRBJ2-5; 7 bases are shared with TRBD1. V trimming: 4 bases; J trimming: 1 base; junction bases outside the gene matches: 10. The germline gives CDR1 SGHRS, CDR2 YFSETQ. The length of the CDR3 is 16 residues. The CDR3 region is CASSHRRGHIQETQYF. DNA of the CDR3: TGCGCCAGCAGCCACCGAAGGGGGCATATCCAAGAGACCCAGTACTTC. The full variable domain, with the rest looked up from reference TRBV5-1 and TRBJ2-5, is KAGVTQTPRYLIKTRGQQVTLSCSPISGHRSVSWYQQTPGQGLQFLFEYFSETQRNKGNFPGRFSGRQFSNSRSEMNVSTLELGDSALYLCASSHRRGHIQETQYFGPGTRLLVL.

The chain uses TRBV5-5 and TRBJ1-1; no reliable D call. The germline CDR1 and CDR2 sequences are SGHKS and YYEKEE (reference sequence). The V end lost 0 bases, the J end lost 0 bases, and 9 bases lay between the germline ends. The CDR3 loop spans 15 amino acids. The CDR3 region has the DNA TGTGCCAGCAGCTTGGGGTTAAGAGTGAACACTGAAGCTTTCTTT. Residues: CASSLGLRVNTEAFF.

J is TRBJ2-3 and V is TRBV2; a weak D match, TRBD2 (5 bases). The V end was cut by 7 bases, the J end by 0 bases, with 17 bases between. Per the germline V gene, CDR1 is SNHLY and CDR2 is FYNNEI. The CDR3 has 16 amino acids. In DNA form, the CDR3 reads TGTGCCAGCAACAAAGAGGAGGCTTCTAGCACAGATACGCAGTATTTT. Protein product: CASNKEEASSTDTQYF.

The CDR3 is CASSLTGVGYNEQFF. The DNA of the CDR3 is TGTGCCAGCAGTCTAACAGGGGTCGGCTACAATGAGCAGTTCTTC. The chain recombines TRBV6-5 with TRBJ2-1; 7 bases map to TRBD1. The germline gives CDR1 MNHEY, CDR2 SVGAGI. Germline trimming cut 5 bases from V and 3 bases from J; bases unmatched to any gene: 7. This CDR3 is built from 15 residues.

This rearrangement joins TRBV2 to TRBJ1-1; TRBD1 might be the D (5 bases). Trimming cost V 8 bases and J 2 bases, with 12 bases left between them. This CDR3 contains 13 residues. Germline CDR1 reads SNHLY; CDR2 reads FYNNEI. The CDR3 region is CASLGEVNTEAFF. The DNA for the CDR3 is TGTGCCAGCCTGGGGGAGGTCAACACTGAAGCTTTCTTT. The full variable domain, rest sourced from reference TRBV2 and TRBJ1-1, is EPEVTQTPSHQVTQMGQEVILRCVPISNHLYFYWYRQILGQKVEFLVSFYNNEISEKSEIFDDQFSVERPDGSNFTLKIRSTKLEDSAMYFCASLGEVNTEAFFGQGTRLTVV.